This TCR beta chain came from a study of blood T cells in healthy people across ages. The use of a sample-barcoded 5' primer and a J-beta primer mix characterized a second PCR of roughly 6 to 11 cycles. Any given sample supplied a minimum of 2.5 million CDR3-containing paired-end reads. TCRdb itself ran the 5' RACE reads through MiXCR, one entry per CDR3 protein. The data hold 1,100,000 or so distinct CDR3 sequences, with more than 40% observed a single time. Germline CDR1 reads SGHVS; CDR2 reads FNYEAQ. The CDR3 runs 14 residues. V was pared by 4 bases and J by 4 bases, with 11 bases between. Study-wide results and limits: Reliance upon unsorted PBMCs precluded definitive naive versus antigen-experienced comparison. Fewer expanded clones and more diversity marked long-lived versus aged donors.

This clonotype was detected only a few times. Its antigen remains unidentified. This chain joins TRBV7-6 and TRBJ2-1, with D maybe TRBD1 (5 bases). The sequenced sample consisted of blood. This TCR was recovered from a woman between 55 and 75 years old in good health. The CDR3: CASSSDSIYNEQFF. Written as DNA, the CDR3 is TGTGCCAGCAGCTCCGACAGCATATACAATGAGCAGTTCTTC.